This T cell receptor beta chain is drawn from a study of T cell clonotyping in hematopoietic cell transplantation. Study-wide results and caveats: Without cell sorting, CD4 versus CD8 contributions remain unresolved. Recipient TCR diversity dropped after transplant; expanded clonotypes rose from day 30 to 180. Graft donor and pretransplant recipient Inverse Simpson Index values predicted broader posttransplant TCR diversity.

CDR1 is SGHTA, CDR2 FQGTGA, per germline. The junction had 9 bases not matched to a gene; V was cut back by 5 bases and J by 5 bases. The CDR3 contains 16 residues. Concerning this clone itself: Its antigen is not identified.

Time point in this sample: recipient sample about 28 days before transplant, after cytoreduction. Recipients were bled about 28 days pretransplant and at posttransplant days 30, 100, 180. Sequencing used immunoSEQ multiplex PCR; TCRdb keeps in-frame clones, though not all of them. The data contain approximately 22,000 clones, 90% of them singletons. The sequenced sample was peripheral blood mononuclear cells, obtained before stem cell transplant. J is TRBJ2-1 and V is TRBV7-3; 10 nucleotides agree with TRBD2. This clonotype originated in a man aged 18 to 29 with biphenotypic leukemia. Some clones in this sample may be carry-over from other donors' samples. The CDR3 spells CASSPQGLANDNEQFF. In DNA form, the CDR3 reads TGTGCCAGCAGCCCCCAGGGACTAGCGAACGACAATGAGCAGTTCTTC. The variable domain in full, completed from reference TRBV7-3 and TRBJ2-1, reads GAGVSQTPSNKVTEKGKYVELRCDPISGHTALYWYRQSLGQGPEFLIYFQGTGAADDSGLPNDRFFAVRPEGSVSTLKIQRTERGDSAVYLCASSPQGLANDNEQFFGPGTRLTVL.